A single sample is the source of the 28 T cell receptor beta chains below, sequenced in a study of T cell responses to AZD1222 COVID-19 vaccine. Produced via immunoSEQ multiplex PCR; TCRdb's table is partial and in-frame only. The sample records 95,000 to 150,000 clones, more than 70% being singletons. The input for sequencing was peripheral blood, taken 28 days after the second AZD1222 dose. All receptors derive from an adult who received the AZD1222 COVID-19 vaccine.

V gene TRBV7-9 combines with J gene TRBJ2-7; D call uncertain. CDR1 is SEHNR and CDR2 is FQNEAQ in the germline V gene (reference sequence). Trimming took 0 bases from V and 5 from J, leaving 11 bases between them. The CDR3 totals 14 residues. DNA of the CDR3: TGTGCCAGCAGCTTAGCTGGGGTCCGGGACGAGCAGTACTTC. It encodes CASSLAGVRDEQYF.

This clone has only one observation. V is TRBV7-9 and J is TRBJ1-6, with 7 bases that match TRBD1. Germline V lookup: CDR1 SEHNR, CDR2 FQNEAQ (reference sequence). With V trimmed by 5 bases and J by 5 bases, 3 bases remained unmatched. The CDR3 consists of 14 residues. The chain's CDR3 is CASSTGTDNSPLHF. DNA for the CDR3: TGTGCCAGCAGCACCGGGACAGATAATTCACCCCTCCACTTT.

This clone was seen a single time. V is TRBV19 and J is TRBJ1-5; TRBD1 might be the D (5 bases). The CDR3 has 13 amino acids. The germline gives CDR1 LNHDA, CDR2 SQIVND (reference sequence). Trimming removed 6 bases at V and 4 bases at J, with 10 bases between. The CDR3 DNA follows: TGTGCCAGTAGAAAGGACAATAATCAGCCCCAGCATTTT. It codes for CASRKDNNQPQHF. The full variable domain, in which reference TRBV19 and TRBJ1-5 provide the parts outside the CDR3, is DGGITQSPKYLFRKEGQNVTLSCEQNLNHDAMYWYRQDPGQGLRLIYYSQIVNDFQKGDIAEGYSVSREKKESFPLTVTSAQKNPTAFYLCASRKDNNQPQHFGDGTRLSIL.

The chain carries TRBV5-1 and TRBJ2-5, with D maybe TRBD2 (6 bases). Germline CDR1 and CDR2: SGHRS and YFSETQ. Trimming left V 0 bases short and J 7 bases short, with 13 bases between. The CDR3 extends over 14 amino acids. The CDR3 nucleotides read TGCGCCAGCAGCTTGGCCCCGGTGGGGGGGACCCAGTACTTC. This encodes CASSLAPVGGTQYF. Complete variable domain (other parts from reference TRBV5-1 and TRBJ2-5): KAGVTQTPRYLIKTRGQQVTLSCSPISGHRSVSWYQQTPGQGLQFLFEYFSETQRNKGNFPGRFSGRQFSNSRSEMNVSTLELGDSALYLCASSLAPVGGTQYFGPGTRLLVL.

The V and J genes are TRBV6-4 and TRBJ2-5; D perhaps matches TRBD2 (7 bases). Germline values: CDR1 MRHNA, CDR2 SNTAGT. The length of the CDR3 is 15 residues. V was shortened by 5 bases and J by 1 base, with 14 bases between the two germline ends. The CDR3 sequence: CASSSHREGQETQYF. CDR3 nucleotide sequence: TGTGCCAGCAGTAGCCACAGGGAGGGCCAAGAGACCCAGTACTTC.

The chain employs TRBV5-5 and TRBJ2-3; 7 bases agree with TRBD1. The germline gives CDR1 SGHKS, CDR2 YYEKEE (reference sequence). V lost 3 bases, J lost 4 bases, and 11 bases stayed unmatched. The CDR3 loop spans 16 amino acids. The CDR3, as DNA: TGTGCCAGCAGCTCCTACGCGGCAGGGGGATCAGATACGCAGTATTTT. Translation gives CASSSYAAGGSDTQYF. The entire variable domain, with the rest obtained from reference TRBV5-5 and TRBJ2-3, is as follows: DAGVTQSPTHLIKTRGQQVTLRCSPISGHKSVSWYQQVLGQGPQFIFQYYEKEERGRGNFPDRFSARQFPNYSSELNVNALLLGDSALYLCASSSYAAGGSDTQYFGPGTRLTVL.

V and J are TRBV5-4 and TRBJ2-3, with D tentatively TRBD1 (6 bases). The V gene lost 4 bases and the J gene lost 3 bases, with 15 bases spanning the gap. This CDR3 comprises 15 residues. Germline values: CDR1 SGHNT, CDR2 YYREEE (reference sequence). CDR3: CASSSGTPGTDTQYF. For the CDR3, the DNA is TGTGCCAGCAGCAGTGGGACACCCGGTACAGATACGCAGTATTTT.

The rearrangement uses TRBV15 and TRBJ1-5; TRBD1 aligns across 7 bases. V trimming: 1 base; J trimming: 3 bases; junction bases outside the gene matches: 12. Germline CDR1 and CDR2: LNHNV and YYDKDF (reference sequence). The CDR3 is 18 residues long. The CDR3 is CATSRVSPFDRDNQPQHF. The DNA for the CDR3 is TGTGCCACCAGCAGAGTATCCCCTTTTGACAGGGACAATCAGCCCCAGCATTTT.

The CDR3 nucleotides are TGTGCCAGCAGCGCGGGAGGAAAGGATTTCTTT. It translates to CASSAGGKDFF. V and J are TRBV9 and TRBJ1-1; no clear D gene. This CDR3 is built from 11 residues. Germline lookup yields CDR1 SGDLS and CDR2 YYNGEE. Between the trimmed V and J ends, which lost 3 bases and 13 bases, there was a span of 13 bases.

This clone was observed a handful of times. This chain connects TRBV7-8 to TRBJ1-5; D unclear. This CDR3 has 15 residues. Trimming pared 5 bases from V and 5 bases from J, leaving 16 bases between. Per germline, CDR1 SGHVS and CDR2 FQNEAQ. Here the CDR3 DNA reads TGTGCCAGCAGCCTAACCCCAAGGTCGGATCAGCCCCAGCATTTT. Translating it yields CASSLTPRSDQPQHF. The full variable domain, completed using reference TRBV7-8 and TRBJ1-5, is GAGVSQSPRYKVAKRGQDVALRCDPISGHVSLFWYQQALGQGPEFLTYFQNEAQLDKSGLPSDRFFAERPEGSVSTLKIQRTQQEDSAVYLCASSLTPRSDQPQHFGDGTRLSIL.

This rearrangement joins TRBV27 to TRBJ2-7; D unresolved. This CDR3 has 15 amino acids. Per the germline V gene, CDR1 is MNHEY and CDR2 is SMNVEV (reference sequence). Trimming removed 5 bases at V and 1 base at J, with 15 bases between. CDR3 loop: CASSLEGYGSYEQYF. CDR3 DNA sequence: TGTGCCAGCAGTCTGGAAGGCTATGGGTCCTACGAGCAGTACTTC.

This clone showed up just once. The CDR3 sequence is CASSARARDIVLTF. For the CDR3, the DNA is TGTGCCAGCAGCGCTCGAGCCCGGGATATCGTCCTGACTTTC. This chain uses TRBV9 with TRBJ2-6, with a weak D call TRBD2 (5 bases). Germline V gives CDR1 SGDLS, CDR2 YYNGEE. The CDR3 totals 14 residues. V was shortened by 3 bases and J by 12 bases, with 16 bases between the two germline ends.

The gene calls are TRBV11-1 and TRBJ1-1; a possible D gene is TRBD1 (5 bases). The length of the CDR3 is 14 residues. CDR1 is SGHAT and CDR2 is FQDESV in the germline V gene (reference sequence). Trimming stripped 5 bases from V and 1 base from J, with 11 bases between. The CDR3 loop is CASSLLGGNTEAFF. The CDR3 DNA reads TGTGCCAGCAGCCTACTGGGGGGGAACACTGAAGCTTTCTTT.

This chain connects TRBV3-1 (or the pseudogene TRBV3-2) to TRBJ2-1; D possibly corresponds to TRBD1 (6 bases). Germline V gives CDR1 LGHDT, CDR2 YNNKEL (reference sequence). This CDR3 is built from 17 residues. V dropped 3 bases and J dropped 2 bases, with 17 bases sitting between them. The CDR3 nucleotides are TGTGCCAGCAGCCAGGTACAGGGAGATTGGGCCTACAATGAGCAGTTCTTC. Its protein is CASSQVQGDWAYNEQFF.

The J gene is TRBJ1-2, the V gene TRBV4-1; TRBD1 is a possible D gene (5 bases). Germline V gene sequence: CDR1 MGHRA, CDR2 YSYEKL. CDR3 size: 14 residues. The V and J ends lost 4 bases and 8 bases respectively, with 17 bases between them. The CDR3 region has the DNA TGCGCCAGCAGCCTTAATTCAGGGTCGGACGGCTACACCTTC. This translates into CASSLNSGSDGYTF.

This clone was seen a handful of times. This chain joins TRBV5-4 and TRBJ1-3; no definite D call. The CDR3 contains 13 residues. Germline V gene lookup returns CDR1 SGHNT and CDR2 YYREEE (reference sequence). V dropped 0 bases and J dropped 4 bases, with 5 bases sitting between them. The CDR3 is CASSLVGGNTIYF. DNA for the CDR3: TGTGCCAGCAGCTTGGTAGGAGGAAACACCATATATTTT. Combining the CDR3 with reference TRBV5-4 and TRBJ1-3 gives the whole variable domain ETGVTQSPTHLIKTRGQQVTLRCSSQSGHNTVSWYQQALGQGPQFIFQYYREEENGRGNFPPRFSGLQFPNYSSELNVNALELDDSALYLCASSLVGGNTIYFGEGSWLTVV.

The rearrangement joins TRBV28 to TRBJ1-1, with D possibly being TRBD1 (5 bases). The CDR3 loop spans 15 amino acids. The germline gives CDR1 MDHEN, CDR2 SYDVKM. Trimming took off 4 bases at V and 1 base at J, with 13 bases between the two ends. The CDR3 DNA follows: TGTGCCAGCAGTTCCCCTGTCGGGGCGAACACTGAAGCTTTCTTT. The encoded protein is CASSSPVGANTEAFF.

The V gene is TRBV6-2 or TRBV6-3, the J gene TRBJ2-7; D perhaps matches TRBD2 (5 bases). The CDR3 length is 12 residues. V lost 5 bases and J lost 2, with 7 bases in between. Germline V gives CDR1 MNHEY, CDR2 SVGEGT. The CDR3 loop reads CASSGSTYEQYF. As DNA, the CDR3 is TGTGCCAGCAGTGGGAGTACCTACGAGCAGTACTTC.

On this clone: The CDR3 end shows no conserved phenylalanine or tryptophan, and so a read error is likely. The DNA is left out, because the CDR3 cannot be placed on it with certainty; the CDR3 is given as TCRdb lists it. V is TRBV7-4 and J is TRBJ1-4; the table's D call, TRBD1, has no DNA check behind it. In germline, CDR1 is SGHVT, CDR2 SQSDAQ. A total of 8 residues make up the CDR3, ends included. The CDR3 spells CASSPDRV.

The CDR3 nucleotides are TGTGCCAGTATCGCAGGGTGGGGCTATGGCTACACCTTC. This gives the protein CASIAGWGYGYTF. This chain connects TRBV19 to TRBJ1-2; TRBD1 might be the D (5 bases). The CDR3 has 13 amino acids. Between the trimmed V and J ends, which lost 7 bases and 4 bases, there was a span of 13 bases. CDR1 and CDR2 (germline): LNHDA, SQIVND (reference sequence).

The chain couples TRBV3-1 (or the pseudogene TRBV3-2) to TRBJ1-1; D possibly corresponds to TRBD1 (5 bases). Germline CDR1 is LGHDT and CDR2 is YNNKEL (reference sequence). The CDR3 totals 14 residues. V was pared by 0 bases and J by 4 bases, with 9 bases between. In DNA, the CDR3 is TGTGCCAGCAGCCAAGATCGGGGGACCACTGAAGCTTTCTTT. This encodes CASSQDRGTTEAFF.

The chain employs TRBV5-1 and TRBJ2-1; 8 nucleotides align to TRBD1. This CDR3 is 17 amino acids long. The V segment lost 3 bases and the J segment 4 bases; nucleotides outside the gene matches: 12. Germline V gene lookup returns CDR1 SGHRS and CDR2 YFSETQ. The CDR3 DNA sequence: TGCGCCAGCAGCTGGGGAGCAACAGGGGGGACATACAATGAGCAGTTCTTC. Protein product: CASSWGATGGTYNEQFF.

CDR3 sequence: CASSLADTGELFF. The CDR3 nucleotides read TGCGCCAGCAGCTTGGCGGACACCGGGGAGCTGTTTTTT. The chain uses TRBV5-1 and TRBJ2-2; no definite D call. Trimming took off 0 bases at V and 3 bases at J, with 3 bases between the two ends. Looked up from germline, CDR1 is SGHRS and CDR2 is YFSETQ. The CDR3 covers 13 residues.

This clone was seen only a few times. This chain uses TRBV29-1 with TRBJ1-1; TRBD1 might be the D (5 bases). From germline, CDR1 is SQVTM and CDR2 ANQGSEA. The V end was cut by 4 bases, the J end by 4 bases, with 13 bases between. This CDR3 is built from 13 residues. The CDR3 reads CSVGSRGTTEAFF. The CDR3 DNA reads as TGCAGCGTTGGGTCCCGGGGGACCACTGAAGCTTTCTTT.

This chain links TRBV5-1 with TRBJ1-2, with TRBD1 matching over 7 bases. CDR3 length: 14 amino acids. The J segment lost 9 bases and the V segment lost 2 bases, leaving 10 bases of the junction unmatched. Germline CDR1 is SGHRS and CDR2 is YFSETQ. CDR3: CASSLGGQTGSYTF. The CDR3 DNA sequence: TGCGCCAGCAGCTTAGGGGGACAGACGGGGAGCTACACCTTC.

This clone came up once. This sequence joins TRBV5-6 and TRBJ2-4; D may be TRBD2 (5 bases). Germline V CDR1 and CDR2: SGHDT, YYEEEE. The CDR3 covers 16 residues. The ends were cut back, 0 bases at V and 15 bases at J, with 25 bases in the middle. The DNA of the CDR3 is TGTGCCAGCAGCTTGGCCAATAGGGAGAGAAGGGCTTACTCGTACTTC. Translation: CASSLANRERRAYSYF.

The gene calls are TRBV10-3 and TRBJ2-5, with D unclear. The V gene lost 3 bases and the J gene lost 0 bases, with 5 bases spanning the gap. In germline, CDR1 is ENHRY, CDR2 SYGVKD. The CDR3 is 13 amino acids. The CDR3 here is CAISDQYQETQYF. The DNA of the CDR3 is TGTGCCATCAGTGACCAGTACCAAGAGACCCAGTACTTC.

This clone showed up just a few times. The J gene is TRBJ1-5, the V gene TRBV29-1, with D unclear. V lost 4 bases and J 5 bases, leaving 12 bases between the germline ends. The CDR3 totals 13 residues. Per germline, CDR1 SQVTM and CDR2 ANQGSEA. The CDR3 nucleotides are TGCAGCGTTGCAGCGGGCCAAGATCAGCCCCAGCATTTT. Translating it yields CSVAAGQDQPQHF.